The following is a T cell receptor (beta chain) sequence with its context. Its target antigen remains unknown. No base qualities exist here, and no much larger clone lies one base off it. This sample was included in a study of control samples from healthy donors and cancer patients (dated by TCRdb to about 2020). The CDR3, from cysteine to phenylalanine, totals 17 residues. The retained sequence is limited to the CDR3, 51 bases, with the frame set at the first base. Trimming at the junction amounts to 6 bases on V and 2 bases on J, and the germline ends lie 17 bases apart. CDR1 KGHSH and CDR2 LQKENI were looked up in the germline V gene. Libraries were made using the immunoSEQ multiplex PCR assay. TCRdb limited this immuneACCESS table to in-frame rearrangements with V and J called. A share of clones is missing; checked studies link under half to unresolved V genes, and the rest is unexplained. Counted in this sample were 190,000 or so clones; approximately 92% of them appeared once. The ten largest clones represent more than 1.4% of the sample.

The specimen sequenced was blood. Recombination connected TRBV18 to TRBJ2-6; the D gene is perhaps TRBD2, on 6 matching bases. The clonotype comes from a man younger than 35 in good health. CDR3 loop: CASSPGGGGTGANVLTF. Here is the DNA: TGTGCCAGCTCCCCCGGAGGTGGAGGGACTGGGGCCAACGTCCTGACTTTC.